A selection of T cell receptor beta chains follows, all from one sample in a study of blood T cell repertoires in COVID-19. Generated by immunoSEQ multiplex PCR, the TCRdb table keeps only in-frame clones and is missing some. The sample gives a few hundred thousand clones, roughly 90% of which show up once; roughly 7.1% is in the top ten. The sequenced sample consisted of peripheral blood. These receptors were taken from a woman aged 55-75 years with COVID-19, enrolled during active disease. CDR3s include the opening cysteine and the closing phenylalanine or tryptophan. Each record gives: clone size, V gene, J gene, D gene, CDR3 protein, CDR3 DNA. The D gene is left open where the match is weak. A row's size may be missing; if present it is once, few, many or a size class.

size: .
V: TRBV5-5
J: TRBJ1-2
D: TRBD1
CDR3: CASSYRGNYGYTF
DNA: TGTGCCAGCAGTTACAGGGGAAACTATGGCTACACCTTC

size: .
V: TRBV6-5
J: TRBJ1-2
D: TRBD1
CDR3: CASRYTGTGGDGYTF
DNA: TGTGCCAGCAGATATACCGGGACAGGGGGCGACGGCTACACCTTC

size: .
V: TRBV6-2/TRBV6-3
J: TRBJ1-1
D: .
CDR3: CASSFGRGGTEAFF
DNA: TGTGCCAGCAGTTTCGGCAGGGGCGGTACTGAAGCTTTCTTT

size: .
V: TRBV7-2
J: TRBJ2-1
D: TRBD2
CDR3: CASAETSGGNEQFF
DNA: TGTGCCAGTGCGGAGACTAGCGGGGGCAATGAGCAGTTCTTC

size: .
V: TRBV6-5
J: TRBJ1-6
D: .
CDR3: CASSYAVNSPLHF
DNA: TGTGCCAGCAGTTACGCAGTGAATTCACCCCTCCACTTT

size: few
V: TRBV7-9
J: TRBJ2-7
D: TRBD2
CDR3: CASSHPVGRGAEREQYF
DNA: TGTGCCAGCAGCCACCCGGTGGGGCGGGGGGCGGAAAGGGAGCAGTACTTC

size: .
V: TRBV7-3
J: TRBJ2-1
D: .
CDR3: CASSLTALSSYNEQFF
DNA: TGTGCCAGCAGCTTAACGGCCCTCAGCTCCTACAATGAGCAGTTCTTC

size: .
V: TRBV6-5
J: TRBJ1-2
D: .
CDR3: CASLRSGANYGYTF
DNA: TGTGCCAGCTTGCGCTCGGGGGCTAACTATGGCTACACCTTC

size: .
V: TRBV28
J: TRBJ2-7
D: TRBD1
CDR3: CASSLTGGVYEQYF
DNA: TGTGCCAGCAGTTTGACAGGGGGGGTGTACGAGCAGTACTTC

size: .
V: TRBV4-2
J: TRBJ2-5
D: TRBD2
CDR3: CASSQVLAGAQETQYF
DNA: TGTGCCAGCAGCCAAGTCCTAGCGGGGGCTCAAGAGACCCAGTACTTC

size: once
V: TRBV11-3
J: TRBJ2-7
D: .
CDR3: CASSLGGEANSYEQYF
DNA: TGTGCCAGCAGCTTAGGGGGGGAGGCAAACTCCTACGAGCAGTACTTC

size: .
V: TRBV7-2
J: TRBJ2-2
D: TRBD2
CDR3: CASSLLLAGNKLFF
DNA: TGTGCCAGCAGCTTATTACTAGCGGGTAATAAGCTGTTTTTT

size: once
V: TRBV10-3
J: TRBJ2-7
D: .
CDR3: CAISETHDYEQYF
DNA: TGTGCCATCAGTGAGACTCATGACTACGAGCAGTACTTC

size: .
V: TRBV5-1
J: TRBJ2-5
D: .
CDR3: CASSAGYARTETQYF
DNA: TGCGCCAGCAGCGCCGGATACGCTAGAACGGAGACCCAGTACTTC

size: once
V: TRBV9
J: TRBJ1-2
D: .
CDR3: CASSVGPGDDGYTF
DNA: TGTGCCAGCAGCGTAGGTCCAGGGGATGATGGCTACACCTTC

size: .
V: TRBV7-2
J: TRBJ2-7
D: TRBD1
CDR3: CASSADRGRYEQYF
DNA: TGTGCCAGCAGCGCAGACAGGGGGCGATACGAGCAGTACTTC

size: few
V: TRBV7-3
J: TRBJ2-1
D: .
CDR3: CASSPTSTSIRDEQFF
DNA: TGTGCCAGCAGCCCGACTAGTACCTCAATCCGGGATGAGCAGTTCTTC

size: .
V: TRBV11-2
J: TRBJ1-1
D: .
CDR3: CASSTNRVSPEAFF
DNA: TGTGCCAGCAGCACTAACAGGGTATCCCCTGAAGCTTTCTTT

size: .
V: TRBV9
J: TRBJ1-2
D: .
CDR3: CASSVVEQPYNYGYTF
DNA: TGTGCCAGCAGCGTAGTGGAACAGCCTTATAACTATGGCTACACCTTC

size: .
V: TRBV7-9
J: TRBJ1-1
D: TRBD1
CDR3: CASSLAQGARTEAFF
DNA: TGTGCCAGCAGCTTAGCGCAGGGGGCTCGCACTGAAGCTTTCTTT

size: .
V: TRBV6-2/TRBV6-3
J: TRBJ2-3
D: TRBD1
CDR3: CASSYSGQGASDTQYF
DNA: TGTGCCAGCAGTTACTCGGGACAGGGGGCTTCAGATACGCAGTATTTT

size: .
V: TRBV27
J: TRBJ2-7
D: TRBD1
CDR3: CASSKRGGDRVSPYEQYF
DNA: TGTGCCAGCAGCAAAAGGGGCGGGGACAGGGTATCTCCCTACGAGCAGTACTTC

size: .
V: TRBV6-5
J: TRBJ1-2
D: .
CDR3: CASSSSRVYGYTF
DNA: TGTGCCAGCAGTTCCTCGAGAGTCTATGGCTACACCTTC

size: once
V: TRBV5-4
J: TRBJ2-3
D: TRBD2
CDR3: CASSSPGLAKDTQYF
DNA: TGTGCCAGCAGCTCTCCGGGACTAGCGAAAGATACGCAGTATTTT

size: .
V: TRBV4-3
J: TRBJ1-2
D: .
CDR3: CASSQDRAGNGYTF
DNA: TGCGCCAGCAGCCAAGACAGGGCAGGCAATGGCTACACCTTC

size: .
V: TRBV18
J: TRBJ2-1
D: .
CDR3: CASSPPGTSYNEQFF
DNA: TGTGCCAGCTCACCACCGGGGACAAGCTACAATGAGCAGTTCTTC

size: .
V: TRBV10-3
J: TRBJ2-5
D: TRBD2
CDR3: CAISDGSSGETQYF
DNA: TGTGCCATCAGTGATGGGTCTAGCGGGGAGACCCAGTACTTC